The 4 T cell receptor beta chains below come from one sample, sequenced in a study of blood T cell repertoires in COVID-19. Method: immunoSEQ multiplex PCR; TCRdb's copy keeps in-frame clones and lacks some. The table includes roughly 270,000 clones, roughly 88% detected once. Sequenced: peripheral blood. The source of these receptors is a man aged 18-30 years with active or convalescent COVID-19.

This chain connects TRBV4-2 to TRBJ2-7; a possible D gene is TRBD2 (6 bases). The germline V and J ends were trimmed by 1 base and 5 bases, with 15 bases remaining between them. The CDR3 consists of 15 residues. CDR1 and CDR2 (germline): LGHNA, YNFKEQ. The CDR3: CASSQGTGEVDEQYF. The CDR3 nucleotides read TGTGCCAGCAGCCAAGGTACGGGGGAGGTCGACGAGCAGTACTTC.

This sequence joins TRBV28 and TRBJ1-5, with D perhaps matching TRBD1 (5 bases). V lost 10 bases to trimming and J lost 3 bases, with 13 bases between them. The CDR3 covers 13 residues. Per germline, CDR1 MDHEN and CDR2 SYDVKM. This chain's CDR3 is CANRGGNNQPQHF. As DNA, the CDR3 is TGTGCCAACCGGGGGGGGAACAATCAGCCCCAGCATTTT.

V is TRBV4-1 and J is TRBJ2-7; 8 nucleotides line up with TRBD1. Unmatched junction bases numbered 5, after V lost 0 bases and J lost 4 bases. The germline V gene has CDR1 MGHRA and CDR2 YSYEKL. The CDR3 sequence is 15 residues long. CDR3 sequence: CASSQDLTGGYEQYF. Here the CDR3 DNA reads TGCGCCAGCAGCCAAGATCTAACAGGGGGGTACGAGCAGTACTTC.

The chain uses TRBV18 and TRBJ1-1; 7 bases line up with TRBD1. The germline V gene has CDR1 KGHSH and CDR2 LQKENI. The CDR3 sequence is 13 residues long. The ends lost 3 bases at V and 7 bases at J; junction bases unmatched: 5. The CDR3 DNA reads TGTGCCAGCTCACCTGACAGGGCCTTTGAAGCTTTCTTT. Protein: CASSPDRAFEAFF. The full variable domain, with the rest looked up from reference TRBV18 and TRBJ1-1, is NAGVMQNPRHLVRRRGQEARLRCSPMKGHSHVYWYRQLPEEGLKFMVYLQKENIIDESGMPKERFSAEFPKEGPSILRIQQVVRGDSAAYFCASSPDRAFEAFFGQGTRLTVV.